This TCR beta chain was observed in a study of blood T cell repertoires in COVID-19. Background on the study: COVID-19 samples, acute and convalescent, were from the United States, Italy and Spain. T cells, B-cell-depleted T cells, or PBMCs provided the cDNA or gDNA that served as material.

Produced via immunoSEQ multiplex PCR; TCRdb's table is partial and in-frame only. This sample has hundreds of thousands of clones, with under 95% found just once. This CDR3 is built from 14 residues. Germline V gene lookup returns CDR1 MNHEY and CDR2 SMNVEV (reference sequence). V was pared by 5 bases and J by 3 bases, with 5 bases of the junction left unmatched. The V and J genes are TRBV27 and TRBJ2-3, with TRBD1 matching over 7 bases. Material: peripheral blood. The sequence came from a woman under 30 who had recovered from COVID-19. Here the CDR3 DNA reads TGTGCCAGCAGTCTTCGGACAGGAACAGATACGCAGTATTTT. This encodes CASSLRTGTDTQYF.